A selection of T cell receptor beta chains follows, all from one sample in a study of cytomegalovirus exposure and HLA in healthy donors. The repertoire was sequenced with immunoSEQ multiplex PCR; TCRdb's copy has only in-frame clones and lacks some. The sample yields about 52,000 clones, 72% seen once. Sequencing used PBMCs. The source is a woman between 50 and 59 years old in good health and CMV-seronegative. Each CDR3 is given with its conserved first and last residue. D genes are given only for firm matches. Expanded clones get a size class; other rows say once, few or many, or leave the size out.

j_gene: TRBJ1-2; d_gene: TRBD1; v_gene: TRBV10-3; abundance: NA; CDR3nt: TGTGCCACGTACCGGGACAGCGACTATGGCTACACCTTC; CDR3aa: CATYRDSDYGYTF
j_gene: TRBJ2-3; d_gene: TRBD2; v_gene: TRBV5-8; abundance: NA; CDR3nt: TGTGCCAGCAGCTTGGTTCTCGACGGGAGGGGGGGCACAGATACGCAGTATTTT; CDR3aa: CASSLVLDGRGGTDTQYF
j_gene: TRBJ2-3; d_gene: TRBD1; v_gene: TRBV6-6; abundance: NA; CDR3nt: TGTGCCAGCAGTTCCCGGGACAGGGGAACAGATACGCAGTATTTT; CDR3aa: CASSSRDRGTDTQYF
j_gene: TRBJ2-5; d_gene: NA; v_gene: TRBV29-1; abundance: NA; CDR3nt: TGCAGCGTTGACGGACACGTGAAAGAGACCCAGTACTTC; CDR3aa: CSVDGHVKETQYF
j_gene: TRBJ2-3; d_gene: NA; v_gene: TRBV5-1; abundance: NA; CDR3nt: TGCGCCAGCAGCTTCGGACATGCCAGCCTAAGCACAGATACGCAGTATTTT; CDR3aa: CASSFGHASLSTDTQYF
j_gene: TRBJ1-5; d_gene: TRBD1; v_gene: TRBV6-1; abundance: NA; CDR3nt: TGTGCCAGCAGCCCAGAGGGACAGAACAATCAGCCCCAGCATTTT; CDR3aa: CASSPEGQNNQPQHF
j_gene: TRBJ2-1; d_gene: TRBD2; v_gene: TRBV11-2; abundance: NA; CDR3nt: TGTGCCAGCATCCCATCCCCAGGGACTAGCGGGAGAAGTGAGCAGTTCTTC; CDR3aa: CASIPSPGTSGRSEQFF
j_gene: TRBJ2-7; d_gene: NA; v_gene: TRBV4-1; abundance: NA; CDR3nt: TGCGCCAGCAGCCAAGATGAGGGCCCCTACGAGCAGTACTTC; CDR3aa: CASSQDEGPYEQYF
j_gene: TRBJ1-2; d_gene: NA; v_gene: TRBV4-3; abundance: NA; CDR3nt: TGCGCCAGCAGCCAAGATATACAGCTGAGTGACTATGGCTACACCTTC; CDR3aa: CASSQDIQLSDYGYTF
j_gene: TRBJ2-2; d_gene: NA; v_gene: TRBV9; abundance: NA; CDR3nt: TGTGCCAGCAGCCCGACGACAGGAGCTGGGGAGCTGTTTTTT; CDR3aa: CASSPTTGAGELFF
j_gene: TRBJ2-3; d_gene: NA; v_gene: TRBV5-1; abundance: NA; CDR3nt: TGCGCCAGCAGCTTGGGGGCCGGAGATACGCAGTATTTT; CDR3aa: CASSLGAGDTQYF
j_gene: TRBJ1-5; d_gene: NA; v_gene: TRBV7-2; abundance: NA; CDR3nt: TGTGCCAGCAGCCCTAACTGGGGCGCTGCTCAGCCCCAGCATTTT; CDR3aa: CASSPNWGAAQPQHF
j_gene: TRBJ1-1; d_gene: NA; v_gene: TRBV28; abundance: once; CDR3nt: TGTGCCAGCAGCGGGGGGTCGGGGGTCAGTCTAGCTTTCTTT; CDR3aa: CASSGGSGVSLAFF
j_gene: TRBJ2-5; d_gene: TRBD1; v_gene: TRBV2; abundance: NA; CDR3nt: TGTGCCAGCAGTGATAGGGGGACAGAGCAAGAGACCCAGTACTTC; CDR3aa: CASSDRGTEQETQYF
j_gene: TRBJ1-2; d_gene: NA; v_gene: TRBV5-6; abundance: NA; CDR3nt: TGTGCCAGCAGCCCGGCCACGGGGAACTATGGCTACACCTTC; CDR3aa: CASSPATGNYGYTF
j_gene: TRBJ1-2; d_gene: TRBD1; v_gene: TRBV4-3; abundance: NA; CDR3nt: TGCGCCAGCAGCCACGACAGGGACTATGGCTACACCTTC; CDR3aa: CASSHDRDYGYTF